The rows below give T cell receptor beta chains drawn from one sample of a study of cytomegalovirus exposure and HLA in healthy donors. Using immunoSEQ multiplex PCR, the repertoire was profiled, and TCRdb retains in-frame clones only, with some absent. Here the sample spans more than 95,000 clones, around two thirds being singletons. Specimen: PBMCs. The receptors stem from a man in his sixties in good health and CMV-seropositive. Both conserved end residues are part of each CDR3. The order of the fields is CDR3 length, J gene, V gene, CDR3 protein.

14 TRBJ1-1 TRBV27 CASSLTGTAAEAFF
17 TRBJ2-1 TRBV7-8 CASSLDRRGSSYNEQFF
13 TRBJ2-7 TRBV30 CAWAEDREFEQYF
15 TRBJ2-1 TRBV5-4 CASSPIAGDYNEQFF
15 TRBJ2-4 TRBV5-1 CASSLLGGSKNIQYF
17 TRBJ2-2 TRBV4-2 CASSQGIWGGLGGELFF
16 TRBJ2-5 TRBV28 CASSSRVAGAQETQYF
14 TRBJ1-2 TRBV11-1 CASSASGGGYGYTF
15 TRBJ2-2 TRBV2 CASSSQGLNTGELFF
13 TRBJ1-2 TRBV2 CATLQGFQSGYTF
16 TRBJ2-2 TRBV10-3 CAISSTGGANTGELFF
14 TRBJ1-6 TRBV5-1 CASSFRLGGSPLHF
16 TRBJ1-4 TRBV11-2 CASRQTGGRANEKLFF
15 TRBJ2-7 TRBV28 CASSIRDGGYYEQYF
11 TRBJ2-3 TRBV29-1 CSVPGGDTQYF
15 TRBJ1-5 TRBV6-1 CASSELQQRNQPQHF
13 TRBJ1-1 TRBV18 CASSPTGLAEAFF
14 TRBJ1-3 TRBV5-1 CASSSTGSGNTIYF
16 TRBJ1-3 TRBV19 CASSHEGGIFGNTIYF
17 TRBJ2-5 TRBV7-9 CASSAGTGGGYQETQYF
15 TRBJ1-2 TRBV7-9 CASSSRQGVENGYTF
13 TRBJ2-7 TRBV5-1 CASSLGSMYEQYF
15 TRBJ2-5 TRBV4-2 CASSQDIAGKETQYF
15 TRBJ2-3 TRBV19 CASSRTSGVSDTQYF
10 TRBJ1-1 TRBV10-1 CASYVKEAFF
16 TRBJ2-1 TRBV5-1 CASSLTSGTVYNEQFF
17 TRBJ2-7 TRBV5-1 CASTRGPAGTSGAEQYF
17 TRBJ1-6 TRBV6-7 CASSAGESNSYNSPLHF
14 TRBJ1-5 TRBV10-3 CAISATGVNQPQHF